The 9 T cell receptor beta chains given below trace back to one sample, sequenced in a study of cytomegalovirus exposure and HLA in healthy donors. TCRdb's copy holds only in-frame clones and misses some; the assay was immunoSEQ multiplex PCR. The table shows some 84,000 clones, with about nine tenths occurring only once. Sequenced sample: PBMCs. The source of these receptors is a man aged 25-45 years in good health and CMV-seronegative.

V gene TRBV28 combines with J gene TRBJ1-5, with D unclear. V was cut by 7 bases and J by 8 bases, with 6 bases left in between. The germline gives CDR1 MDHEN, CDR2 SYDVKM. The CDR3 is 10 residues long. For the CDR3, the DNA is TGTGCCAGCAACGAGGAGCCCCAGCATTTT. The encoded protein is CASNEEPQHF.

This clone appeared once. This chain joins TRBV6-6 and TRBJ1-2; 7 bases fit TRBD1. With V trimmed by 7 bases and J by 8 bases, 13 bases remained unmatched. The germline gives CDR1 MNHNY, CDR2 SVGAGI (reference sequence). The length of the CDR3 is 14 residues. CDR3 nucleotides: TGTGCCAGCACCTACAATGACAGGGCTAAGGGCTACACCTTC. Translating gives CASTYNDRAKGYTF.

In this sample, this clone turned up once. J is TRBJ1-2 and V is TRBV28; possibly TRBD1 for D (5 bases). V dropped 6 bases and J dropped 3 bases, with 17 bases sitting between them. Per germline, CDR1 MDHEN and CDR2 SYDVKM. This CDR3 is 15 amino acids long. The CDR3 reads CASRAKGRGDYGYTF. CDR3 DNA sequence: TGTGCCAGCAGAGCAAAGGGGAGGGGTGACTATGGCTACACCTTC.

The chain has TRBV19 and TRBJ1-5; the match to TRBD1 covers 9 bases. CDR1 is LNHDA and CDR2 is SQIVND in the germline V gene (reference sequence). V lost 1 base to trimming and J lost 6 bases; unmatched junction nucleotides: 4. The CDR3 totals 15 residues. CDR3 bases: TGTGCCAGTAGTATAGGACAGGGGGACAGTCAGCCCCAGCATTTT. It codes for CASSIGQGDSQPQHF.

The chain employs TRBV5-1 and TRBJ1-2, with D perhaps matching TRBD1 (5 bases). The germline V gene encodes CDR1 SGHRS and CDR2 YFSETQ. Trimming cost V 4 bases and J 6 bases, with 13 bases left between them. The CDR3 runs 13 residues. CDR3 DNA sequence: TGCGCCAGCAGCCCCCGGGGGAAGGATGGCTACACCTTC. Residues: CASSPRGKDGYTF.

This rearrangement joins TRBV14 to TRBJ2-7; TRBD1 aligns across 11 bases. CDR3 size: 14 residues. Germline V lookup: CDR1 SGHDN, CDR2 FVKESK. The junction had 7 bases not matched to a gene; V was cut back by 8 bases and J by 4 bases. CDR3 sequence (DNA): TGTGCCAGCGGCAACGGACAGGGGGCTTACGAGCAGTACTTC. Its protein product is CASGNGQGAYEQYF.

The rearrangement links TRBV18 to TRBJ2-1; D remains ambiguous. The CDR3 is 15 residues long. From germline, CDR1 is KGHSH and CDR2 LQKENI. The V and J ends lost 2 bases and 8 bases respectively, with 16 bases between them. The CDR3 protein is CASSPSDGHRYEQFF. In nucleotides, the CDR3 is TGTGCCAGCTCACCATCTGATGGGCATCGGTATGAGCAGTTCTTC.

CDR3 loop: CASSQGTSVQDEQFF. The CDR3 bases are TGTGCCAGCAGCCAAGGGACTAGCGTTCAGGATGAGCAGTTCTTC. The chain links TRBV5-8 to TRBJ2-1; 10 bases line up with TRBD2. Per the germline V gene, CDR1 is SGHTS and CDR2 is YDEGEE. This CDR3 has 15 amino acids. Unmatched junction bases numbered 9, after V lost 4 bases and J lost 8 bases. Combining the CDR3 with reference TRBV5-8 and TRBJ2-1 gives the whole variable domain EAGVTQSPTHLIKTRGQQATLRCSPISGHTSVYWYQQALGLGLQFLLWYDEGEERNRGNFPPRFSGRQFPNYSSELNVNALELEDSALYLCASSQGTSVQDEQFFGPGTRLTVL.

The chain has TRBV6-1 and TRBJ1-3; the D is unclear. The CDR3 covers 12 residues. The germline CDR1 and CDR2 sequences are MNHNS and SASEGT. V dropped 2 bases and J dropped 6 bases, with 5 bases sitting between them. CDR3 DNA: TGTGCCAGCAGTGAACATTCAAACACCATATATTTT. Protein product: CASSEHSNTIYF.